The 27 T cell receptor beta chains reported below all come from one sample, sequenced in a study of shared clonotypes between healthy human individuals. The repertoire was sequenced with immunoSEQ multiplex PCR; TCRdb's copy has only in-frame clones and lacks some. The sample holds approximately 2.5 million clones, 90% to 95% seen once. The sequencing input was naive CD4+ T cells from PBMCs. The subset denotes: CD45RA+ positively selected. These receptor sequences come from a man younger than 30 in good health. Some clones in this sample may be carry-over from other donors' samples.

This clone has only a few counts. This specimen includes other DNA sequences encoding the same CDR3. The chain has TRBV2 and TRBJ1-3; D uncertain. V shed 6 bases and J shed 1 base, with 4 bases lying between them. Germline V gene sequence: CDR1 SNHLY, CDR2 FYNNEI. The CDR3 contains 12 residues. CDR3 nucleotide sequence: TGTGCCAGCAGCCCTTCTGGAAACACCATATATTTT. The encoded protein is CASSPSGNTIYF.

This chain connects TRBV27 to TRBJ2-7; TRBD2 matches 11 bases. Germline V lookup: CDR1 MNHEY, CDR2 SMNVEV (reference sequence). V lost 6 bases, J lost 5 bases, and 6 bases stayed unmatched. The CDR3 contains 14 residues. The CDR3 here is CASRGSGRVDEQYF. CDR3 nucleotide sequence: TGTGCCAGCAGGGGTAGCGGGAGGGTCGACGAGCAGTACTTC.

This chain joins TRBV18 and TRBJ2-2, with a possible D match to TRBD2 (6 bases). CDR1 is KGHSH and CDR2 is LQKENI in the germline V gene. Trimming left V 4 bases short and J 4 bases short, with 13 bases between. This CDR3 has 15 amino acids. CDR3 sequence reads: CASSQLPGSTGELFF. The CDR3 DNA is TGTGCCAGCTCACAATTACCCGGGAGCACCGGGGAGCTGTTTTTT.

The chain employs TRBV27 and TRBJ2-3; 8 positions match TRBD2. V was pared by 6 bases and J by 2 bases, with 4 bases of the junction left unmatched. This CDR3 comprises 14 residues. Per germline, CDR1 MNHEY and CDR2 SMNVEV (reference sequence). CDR3 DNA: TGTGCCAGCAGGCTTAGCGGGAACACAGATACGCAGTATTTT. Translation: CASRLSGNTDTQYF.

This sequence joins TRBV11-1 and TRBJ2-5; 12 bases agree with TRBD2. Germline V gene lookup returns CDR1 SGHAT and CDR2 FQDESV (reference sequence). With V trimmed by 6 bases and J by 1 base, 6 bases remained unmatched. The CDR3 contains 16 residues. CDR3 nucleotide sequence: TGTGCCAGCAGGAACCAACTAGCGGGGGGCCAAGAGACCCAGTACTTC. This codes for CASRNQLAGGQETQYF.

V usage is TRBV19 and J usage is TRBJ1-3; a possible D gene is TRBD1 (6 bases). Germline CDR1 is LNHDA and CDR2 is SQIVND (reference sequence). The length of the CDR3 is 14 residues. V was pared by 7 bases and J by 2 bases, with 12 bases between. The CDR3 spells CASTVTGAGNTIYF. The DNA of the CDR3 is TGTGCCAGTACTGTGACAGGAGCTGGAAACACCATATATTTT.

V and J are TRBV19 and TRBJ1-5; weak D call: TRBD1 (6 bases). V lost 5 bases and J lost 5, with 19 bases in between. Germline values: CDR1 LNHDA, CDR2 SQIVND (reference sequence). The CDR3 spans 16 residues. CDR3 DNA: TGTGCCAGTAGTCCCACCGAAAGGGGGTCGGATCAGCCCCAGCATTTT. As protein: CASSPTERGSDQPQHF.

This chain joins TRBV18 and TRBJ2-7, with D possibly being TRBD1 or TRBD2 (5 bases each). There are 12 residues in the CDR3. Per germline, CDR1 KGHSH and CDR2 LQKENI. V gave up 1 base and J gave up 6 bases, with 7 bases separating them. The CDR3 bases are TGTGCCAGCTCACCACAGGGACGCGAGCAGTACTTC. Encoded protein: CASSPQGREQYF.

This clone has just one count. This sequence joins TRBV18 and TRBJ1-5, with no clear D. Germline CDR1 reads KGHSH; CDR2 reads LQKENI. The CDR3 sequence is 16 residues long. The V end lost 3 bases, the J end lost 0 bases, and 12 bases lay between the germline ends. CDR3 loop: CASSPANRNSNQPQHF. The CDR3, as DNA: TGTGCCAGCTCACCCGCAAACCGGAATAGCAATCAGCCCCAGCATTTT.

Worth noting for this clone: The missing conserved phenylalanine or tryptophan at the end of this CDR3 makes a read error likely. The limits of the CDR3 on the DNA are not certain, so only TCRdb's listed CDR3 is given. The CDR3 region is CSVEVFRL. The V gene is TRBV29-1, the J gene TRBJ2-7. CDR1 and CDR2 from the germline V gene are SQVTM and ANQGSEA. The CDR3 is 8 residues long, ends included.

On this clone: Other DNA sequences in this specimen translate into the identical CDR3. The V gene is TRBV28, the J gene TRBJ2-7; D is unresolved. The germline CDR1 and CDR2 sequences are MDHEN and SYDVKM. Trimming cost V 3 bases and J 2 bases, with 5 bases left between them. This CDR3 comprises 12 residues. CDR3 sequence reads: CASSFSTYEQYF. CDR3 sequence (DNA): TGTGCCAGCAGTTTCTCAACCTACGAGCAGTACTTC. Supplemented by reference TRBV28 and TRBJ2-7, the full variable domain reads DVKVTQSSRYLVKRTGEKVFLECVQDMDHENMFWYRQDPGLGLRLIYFSYDVKMKEKGDIPEGYSVSREKKERFSLILESASTNQTSMYLCASSFSTYEQYFGPGTRLTVT.

About this clone: Other DNA sequences in this sample translate to the same CDR3. The chain combines TRBV5-1 with TRBJ2-1; weak D call: TRBD2 (6 bases). The germline V and J ends were trimmed by 4 bases and 2 bases, with 10 bases remaining between them. The CDR3 runs 14 residues. Germline values: CDR1 SGHRS, CDR2 YFSETQ. In nucleotides, the CDR3 is TGCGCCAGCAGCCGGGACTCCCCCTACAATGAGCAGTTCTTC. It specifies CASSRDSPYNEQFF.

On this clone: The junction does not match germline at one end; this may be a read error. The rearrangement links TRBV7-3 to TRBJ2-7; 9 nucleotides line up with TRBD1. Germline CDR1 and CDR2: SGHTA and FQGTGA. The CDR3 is made up of 15 amino acids. The CDR3, as DNA: TGCGCCAGCAGCCAAACCGGGACAGGGACTCGCGAGCAGTACTTC. Encoded protein: CASSQTGTGTREQYF.

The V and J genes are TRBV7-3 and TRBJ2-7; D is ambiguous. The CDR3 has 13 residues. Trimming left V 5 bases short and J 3 bases short, with 11 bases between. Germline assignment: CDR1 SGHTA and CDR2 FQGTGA. The CDR3: CASSARANYEQYF. The CDR3 DNA reads as TGTGCCAGCAGCGCTAGGGCCAACTACGAGCAGTACTTC.

The table lists this clone with a few counts. Its ends do not fully match the called genes, so a read error is possible. The chain is built from TRBV10-1 and TRBJ2-7, with 9 nucleotides matching TRBD1. Per germline, CDR1 WNHNN and CDR2 SYGVQD (reference sequence). This CDR3 has 11 amino acids. DNA for the CDR3: TGCGCCAGCAACGGGACAGGGAGCGGGTTATGG. Translating it yields CASNGTGSGLW.

This chain links TRBV11-2 with TRBJ2-7; 7 positions match TRBD1. V shed 3 bases, J shed 8 bases, and the junction held 4 bases outside the gene matches. Germline V gene data show CDR1 as SGHAT and CDR2 as FQNNGV. The CDR3 contains 12 residues. In DNA, the CDR3 is TGTGCCAGCAGCTTTTACAGGGGCCAGCAGTACTTC. Translating it yields CASSFYRGQQYF.

The V call is TRBV10-1, the J call TRBJ2-2; a possible D gene is TRBD1 (5 bases). Germline-derived CDR1 and CDR2 are WNHNN and SYGVQD (reference sequence). This CDR3 is built from 14 residues. Trimming cost V 0 bases and J 5 bases, with 7 bases left between them. The CDR3 DNA reads as TGCGCCAGCAGTGAGTCGCGACAGACCGGGGAGCTGTTTTTT. It codes for CASSESRQTGELFF.

The chain recombines TRBV28 with TRBJ2-1; D possibly matches TRBD1 or TRBD2 (6 bases each). Per the germline V gene, CDR1 is MDHEN and CDR2 is SYDVKM. V was shortened by 5 bases and J by 9 bases, with 20 bases between the two germline ends. The length of the CDR3 is 15 residues. This CDR3 is CASSLRGTHFGEQFF. The CDR3 nucleotides are TGTGCCAGCAGTCTAAGGGGGACTCATTTTGGTGAGCAGTTCTTC.

This CDR3 reads CASSDRTREQGTNYGYTF. Written as DNA, the CDR3 is TGTGCCAGCAGCGACCGAACCCGTGAACAGGGGACCAACTATGGCTACACCTTC. V is TRBV21-1 and J is TRBJ1-2; TRBD1, the D gene given by the table, was not confirmed from the DNA. TRBV21-1 is assigned pseudogene status. The CDR3 extends over 18 amino acids.

This chain links TRBV6-1 with TRBJ2-7; D unresolved. The CDR3 is 11 residues long. The V gene lost 1 base and the J gene lost 9 bases, with 7 bases spanning the gap. Germline V gene data show CDR1 as MNHNS and CDR2 as SASEGT. The CDR3 loop reads CASSEGGRQYF. The CDR3 DNA sequence: TGTGCCAGCAGTGAAGGTGGCAGGCAGTACTTC.

The V and J genes are TRBV6-1 and TRBJ1-1; perhaps TRBD1 as D (5 bases). CDR1 and CDR2 (germline): MNHNS, SASEGT. V lost 4 bases and J lost 4, with 10 bases in between. The CDR3 extends over 13 amino acids. As DNA, the CDR3 is TGTGCCAGCAGTGCTGGGGGTAGCACTGAAGCTTTCTTT. It specifies CASSAGGSTEAFF.

The chain employs TRBV9 and TRBJ2-1; TRBD2 aligns across 10 bases. Trimming at V came to 7 bases and at J to 4 bases, leaving 2 bases not matched to a gene. The CDR3 extends over 13 amino acids. CDR1 and CDR2 from the germline V gene are SGDLS and YYNGEE. The CDR3 DNA reads TGTGCCAGCGGACTAGCGGAATACAATGAGCAGTTCTTC. Its translation is CASGLAEYNEQFF.

Concerning this clone: Other nucleotide sequences from this sample produce the same CDR3. The V and J genes are TRBV5-1 and TRBJ2-7; TRBD2 agrees at 8 bases. V shed 0 bases and J 5 bases; nucleotides not matched to a gene: 4. CDR1 is SGHRS and CDR2 is YFSETQ in the germline V gene. The CDR3 contains 14 residues. This CDR3 reads CASSLVPGGNEQYF. The DNA for the CDR3 is TGCGCCAGCAGCTTGGTACCGGGAGGGAACGAGCAGTACTTC.

The V and J genes are TRBV18 and TRBJ2-3; D could derive from TRBD1 or TRBD2 (7 bases each). Germline values: CDR1 KGHSH, CDR2 LQKENI. Trimming cost V 0 bases and J 8 bases, with 18 bases left between them. The CDR3 contains 16 residues. The CDR3 reads CASSPPPTGRVGTQYF. CDR3 bases: TGTGCCAGCTCACCACCCCCGACAGGGAGGGTCGGTACGCAGTATTTT.

DNA of the CDR3: TGTGCCAGCAGTCCGGACAGTTACGCAAACACCATATATTTT. This gives the protein CASSPDSYANTIYF. The chain is built from TRBV6-6 and TRBJ1-3; D is perhaps TRBD1 (6 bases). Germline V CDR1 and CDR2: MNHNY, SVGAGI (reference sequence). The CDR3 has 14 amino acids. V was trimmed by 5 bases and J by 6 bases, leaving 14 bases between them.

J is TRBJ1-1 and V is TRBV27; weak D call: TRBD1 (5 bases). CDR1 and CDR2 (germline): MNHEY, SMNVEV (reference sequence). The CDR3 contains 14 residues. V was cut by 8 bases and J by 0 bases, with 13 bases left in between. The CDR3 DNA sequence: TGTGCCAGCCCTGCCGGGGGGGTGAACACTGAAGCTTTCTTT. Its translation: CASPAGGVNTEAFF.

V is TRBV30 and J is TRBJ1-6; D not certain. This CDR3 is 13 amino acids long. Germline values: CDR1 GTSNPN, CDR2 SVGIG (reference sequence). V gave up 1 base and J gave up 9 bases, with 10 bases separating them. The DNA of the CDR3 is TGTGCCTGGAGTGGGAAATTTTTTTCACCCCTCCACTTT. Residues: CAWSGKFFSPLHF.